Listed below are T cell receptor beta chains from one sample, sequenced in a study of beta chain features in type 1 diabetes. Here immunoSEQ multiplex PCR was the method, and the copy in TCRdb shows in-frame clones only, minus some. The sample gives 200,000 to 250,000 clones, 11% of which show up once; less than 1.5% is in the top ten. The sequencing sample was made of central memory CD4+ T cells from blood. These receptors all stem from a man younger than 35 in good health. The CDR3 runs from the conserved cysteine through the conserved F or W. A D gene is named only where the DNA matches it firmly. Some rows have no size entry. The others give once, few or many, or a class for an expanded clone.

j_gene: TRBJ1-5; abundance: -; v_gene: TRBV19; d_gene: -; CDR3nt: TGTGCCAGTAGCCCAGGGTGGGGTTTTAGCAATCAGCCCCAGCATTTT; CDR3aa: CASSPGWGFSNQPQHF
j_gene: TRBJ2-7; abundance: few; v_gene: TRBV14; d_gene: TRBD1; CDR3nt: TGTGCCAGCAGCTCCGGGACAGGGTACTACGAGCAGTACTTC; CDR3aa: CASSSGTGYYEQYF
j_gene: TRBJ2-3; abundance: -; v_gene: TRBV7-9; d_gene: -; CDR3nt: TGTGCCAGCAGCTATCTAGGGTCCCCCCTTAACACAGATACGCAGTATTTT; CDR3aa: CASSYLGSPLNTDTQYF
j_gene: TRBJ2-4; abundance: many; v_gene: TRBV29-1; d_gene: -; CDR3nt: TGCAGCGTTCTAAGCCCGGAGGGAAACATTCAGTACTTC; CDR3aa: CSVLSPEGNIQYF
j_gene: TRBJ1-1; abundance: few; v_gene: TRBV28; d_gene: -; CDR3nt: TGTGCCAGCAGCCCGGGAGGCAAGGGGGACACTGAAGCTTTCTTT; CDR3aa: CASSPGGKGDTEAFF
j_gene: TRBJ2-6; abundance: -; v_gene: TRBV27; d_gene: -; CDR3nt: TGTGCCAGCGGCGAAAGTACAGGGTCCGGGGCCAACGTCCTGACTTTC; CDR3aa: CASGESTGSGANVLTF
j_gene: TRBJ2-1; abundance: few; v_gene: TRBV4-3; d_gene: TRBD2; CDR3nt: TGCGCCAGCAGCCGGGGTCTAGCGGAGGGCACCAATGAGCAGTTCTTC; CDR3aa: CASSRGLAEGTNEQFF
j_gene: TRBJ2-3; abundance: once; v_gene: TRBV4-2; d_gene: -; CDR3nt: TGTGCCAGCAGCCAAGATGGGGGGAGCACAGATACGCAGTATTTT; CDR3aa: CASSQDGGSTDTQYF
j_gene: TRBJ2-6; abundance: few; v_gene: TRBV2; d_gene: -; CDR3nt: TGTGCCAGCAGTGAAAACAGCTACTCTGGGGCCAACGTCCTGACTTTC; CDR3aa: CASSENSYSGANVLTF
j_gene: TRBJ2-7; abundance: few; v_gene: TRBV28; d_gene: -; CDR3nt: TGTGCCAGCCGAGGAGGGTCGAAGTACGAGCAGTACTTC; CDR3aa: CASRGGSKYEQYF
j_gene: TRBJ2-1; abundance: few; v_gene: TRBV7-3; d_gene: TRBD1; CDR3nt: TGTGCCAGCAGCAACCCAGGGGGCTTCAGGAATGAGCAGTTCTTC; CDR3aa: CASSNPGGFRNEQFF
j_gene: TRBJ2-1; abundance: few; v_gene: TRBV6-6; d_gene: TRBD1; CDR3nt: TGTGCCAGCAGTTCCTGGACAGGGGGGGACAATGAGCAGTTCTTC; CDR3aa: CASSSWTGGDNEQFF
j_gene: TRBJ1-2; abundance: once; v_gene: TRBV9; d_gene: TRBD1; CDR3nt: TGTGCCAGCAGCGTAGGGGACAGCTTTAACTATGGCTACACCTTC; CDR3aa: CASSVGDSFNYGYTF
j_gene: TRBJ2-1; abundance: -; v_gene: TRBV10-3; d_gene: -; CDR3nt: TGTGCCGGCGGACTGACCTCCGATGAGCAGTTCTTC; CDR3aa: CAGGLTSDEQFF